The next 8 T cell receptor beta chains were all read from a single sample in a study of cytomegalovirus exposure and HLA in healthy donors (dated 2017 in TCRdb). The library was built by means of the immunoSEQ multiplex PCR assay. For the multiplex PCR, a mixture combining 60 forward primers for TCR Vbeta segments and 13 reverse primers for TCR Jbeta segments was used. TCRdb re-hosts the immuneACCESS table, in-frame sequences only. Its copies lack some clones; in the studies checked, an unresolved V gene accounts for under half of them, and the cause for the rest is not known. This sample lists under 200,000 clones; 60% to 80% were detected once. 11% to 15% of the sample lies in the top ten. Sequencing was performed on PBMCs. Receptor source: a man aged 50-60 years in good health and CMV-seropositive.

A single count supports this clone. V gene TRBV7-2 combines with J gene TRBJ2-7; 8 bases are a match to TRBD2. V lost 5 bases to trimming and J lost 3 bases; unmatched junction nucleotides: 12. Germline CDR1 and CDR2: SGHTA and FQGNSA. CDR3 size: 16 residues. The CDR3 coding sequence is TGTGCCAGCAGCCCCAACCGGGGAGCGGGGGTCTACGAGCAGTACTTC. This encodes CASSPNRGAGVYEQYF.

The rearrangement joins TRBV28 to TRBJ1-1; the D gene is possibly TRBD1 (6 bases). CDR3 size: 14 residues. V was shortened by 5 bases and J by 4 bases, with 14 bases between the two germline ends. CDR1 and CDR2 from the germline V gene are MDHEN and SYDVKM. The chain's CDR3 is CASSLGAFSTEAFF. The CDR3 region has the DNA TGTGCCAGCAGTCTGGGGGCTTTTAGCACTGAAGCTTTCTTT.

This clone was seen only a few times. The same CDR3 can be traced to other DNA sequences in this sample. The V and J genes are TRBV7-9 and TRBJ2-5, with 9 bases matching TRBD1. CDR3 length equals 14 residues. The trim removed 6 bases at V and 2 bases at J, leaving 4 bases unmatched. Germline V gives CDR1 SEHNR, CDR2 FQNEAQ (reference sequence). The CDR3 is CASSLDRGQETQYF. The CDR3 nucleotides read TGTGCCAGCAGTCTAGACAGGGGGCAAGAGACCCAGTACTTC.

The chain links TRBV6-4 to TRBJ1-2; 9 bases map to TRBD1. The V gene end was trimmed by 6 bases and the J gene end by 4 bases; junction bases not matched to a gene: 3. The CDR3 is made up of 13 amino acids. Germline V gene lookup returns CDR1 MRHNA and CDR2 SNTAGT. This CDR3 reads CASSQDRGYGYTF. The CDR3 nucleotides are TGTGCCAGCAGCCAGGACAGGGGCTATGGCTACACCTTC.

This chain uses TRBV28 with TRBJ2-2, with D unresolved. This CDR3 has 14 amino acids. Germline loops: CDR1 MDHEN, CDR2 SYDVKM. The ends were cut back, 3 bases at V and 3 bases at J, with 8 bases in the middle. CDR3 region: CASSFLGHTGELFF. The CDR3, as DNA: TGTGCCAGCAGTTTCTTGGGCCACACCGGGGAGCTGTTTTTT.

This clone was seen once. This chain joins TRBV25-1 and TRBJ2-2; D is possibly TRBD1 (6 bases). CDR1 is MGHDK and CDR2 is SYGVNS in the germline V gene. The V end lost 8 bases, the J end lost 6 bases, and 16 bases lay between the germline ends. The CDR3 is 14 residues long. CDR3 amino acids: CASQEADRPGELFF. The CDR3 DNA follows: TGTGCCAGCCAAGAGGCTGACAGGCCCGGGGAGCTGTTTTTT.

The chain employs TRBV28 and TRBJ1-1, with no clear D. Germline loops: CDR1 MDHEN, CDR2 SYDVKM. The CDR3 is 18 residues long. V shed 4 bases and J shed 0 bases, with 21 bases lying between them. Written as DNA, the CDR3 is TGTGCCAGCAGTTCTGGCGGGCACCAAGGAGGGCTGAACACTGAAGCTTTCTTT. Translation gives CASSSGGHQGGLNTEAFF.

The chain uses TRBV5-1 and TRBJ2-1, with a tentative D call TRBD1 (6 bases). This CDR3 has 15 amino acids. Between the trimmed V and J ends, which lost 0 bases and 4 bases, there was a span of 11 bases. Germline V gene lookup returns CDR1 SGHRS and CDR2 YFSETQ. The CDR3 loop reads CASSLALGAYNEQFF. DNA for the CDR3: TGCGCCAGCAGCTTGGCCTTGGGGGCTTACAATGAGCAGTTCTTC.